The rows below give T cell receptor beta chains drawn from one sample of a study of blood T cell repertoires in COVID-19. Measured with immunoSEQ multiplex PCR; TCRdb has only the in-frame clones, and not every one. In the table there are 310,000 or so clones, about 91% of which are singletons. Sequenced: PBMCs or T cells enriched from blood (not recorded which). The receptors come from a woman in her forties who had recovered from COVID-19. CDR3s include the opening cysteine and the closing phenylalanine or tryptophan. The order of the fields is D gene, J gene, V gene, clone size, CDR3 DNA, CDR3 protein. D genes are given only for firm matches. Not every row has a clone size; where given, it reads once, few, many or a size class.

.,TRBJ2-7,TRBV28,.,TGTGCCAGCAGTAATACCTGGGCTCAAGGTTACGAGCAGTACTTC,CASSNTWAQGYEQYF
.,TRBJ1-5,TRBV3-1/TRBV3-2,.,TGTGCCAGCAGCCAAGCGGAGGGGAGGCAGCCCCAGCATTTT,CASSQAEGRQPQHF
TRBD1,TRBJ2-7,TRBV28,.,TGTGCCAGCAGTTCACAGGGGGCCCCCTACGAGCAGTACTTC,CASSSQGAPYEQYF
TRBD2,TRBJ2-7,TRBV11-3,.,TGTGCCAGCAGTCCCATCGGACTAGTTAACCACGAGCAGTACTTC,CASSPIGLVNHEQYF
TRBD2,TRBJ2-2,TRBV7-7,.,TGTGCTAGCAGCTCGGGACTAGCGGGGGGGCCTTTGACCGGGGAGCTGTTTTTT,CASSSGLAGGPLTGELFF
TRBD1,TRBJ1-1,TRBV4-3,.,TGCGCCAGCAGCCAAGAAACCGGGACAGCCATGAACACTGAAGCTTTCTTT,CASSQETGTAMNTEAFF
TRBD2,TRBJ2-2,TRBV4-3,.,TGCGCCAGCAGCCAATCTAGCGGGGGGGCAGTCGGGGAGCTGTTTTTT,CASSQSSGGAVGELFF
.,TRBJ1-1,TRBV12-3/TRBV12-4,.,TGTGCCAGCAGTTTGCCAGTCCACACTGAAGCTTTCTTT,CASSLPVHTEAFF
TRBD2,TRBJ2-5,TRBV3-1/TRBV3-2,.,TGTGCCAGCAGCCACCAGGAACGCGGGAGGGGTAGAGAGACCCAGTACTTC,CASSHQERGRGRETQYF
.,TRBJ2-1,TRBV7-3,.,TGTGCCAGCAGCCTTATACTGGACAATGAGCAGTTCTTC,CASSLILDNEQFF
.,TRBJ1-3,TRBV4-1,.,TGCGCCAGCAGCCTGACGACAGGCTCTGGAAACACCATATATTTT,CASSLTTGSGNTIYF
TRBD1,TRBJ1-2,TRBV25-1,.,TGTGCCAGCAGGAACACAGGGGTAGACTATGGCTACACCTTC,CASRNTGVDYGYTF
TRBD1,TRBJ1-4,TRBV12-3/TRBV12-4,.,TGTGCCAGCAGTTCGTCCGGGACAGGGAGGCTGTTTTTT,CASSSSGTGRLFF
.,TRBJ1-1,TRBV6-5,.,TGTGCCAGCAGTTACCGAATAACAGGGAACACTGAAGCTTTCTTT,CASSYRITGNTEAFF
TRBD1,TRBJ2-5,TRBV5-4,.,TGTGCCAGCAGCTTGGAGACAGGGGTCCAAGAGACCCAGTACTTC,CASSLETGVQETQYF
TRBD1,TRBJ2-5,TRBV29-1,.,TGCAGCGTGGTGCCGGGACAGGGGGGGCAAGAGACCCAGTACTTC,CSVVPGQGGQETQYF
TRBD2,TRBJ2-2,TRBV7-9,.,TGTGCCAGCAGCCCACGGACTAGCGGAACGAACACCGGGGAGCTGTTTTTT,CASSPRTSGTNTGELFF
.,TRBJ1-5,TRBV15,.,TGTGCCACCAGCAGGAGACAGGTGCTTAATCAGCCCCAGCATTTT,CATSRRQVLNQPQHF
TRBD2,TRBJ2-1,TRBV3-1/TRBV3-2,.,TGTGCCAGCAGCCAAGGACTAGCGGGAGTGGAGTTCTTC,CASSQGLAGVEFF
.,TRBJ1-5,TRBV19,once,TGTGCCAGTAGTATAATGACTTATAGCAATCAGCCCCAGCATTTT,CASSIMTYSNQPQHF
TRBD1,TRBJ1-2,TRBV28,.,TGTGCCAGCGGCCAGACAGGGTTAGGCTACACCTTC,CASGQTGLGYTF
.,TRBJ2-7,TRBV7-9,.,TGTGCCAGCAGCTTAGGACACGGCTACGAGCAGTACTTC,CASSLGHGYEQYF
.,TRBJ1-2,TRBV7-9,.,TGTGCCAGCAGCGGGGGGGTCGAGTATGGCTACACCTTC,CASSGGVEYGYTF
.,TRBJ2-1,TRBV24-1,few,TGTGCCACCAGTGATCCGACTAGTTCCAATGAGCAGTTCTTC,CATSDPTSSNEQFF
.,TRBJ1-4,TRBV4-3,.,TGCGCCAGCAGCCCCAGACACTCCCCAAGGGAAAAACTGTTTTTT,CASSPRHSPREKLFF
TRBD1,TRBJ2-7,TRBV29-1,.,TGCAGCGTGCGCCGGGACAGTAACTCCTACGAGCAGTACTTC,CSVRRDSNSYEQYF
TRBD1,TRBJ2-7,TRBV28,.,TGTGCCAGCAGTATTGACAGGGTTGTCTGGGAGCAGTACTTC,CASSIDRVVWEQYF
.,TRBJ2-1,TRBV2,once,TGTGCCAGCAGTTTCCTCGGGGCCTACAATGAGCAGTTCTTC,CASSFLGAYNEQFF
.,TRBJ1-2,TRBV6-5,.,TGTGCCAGCAGTTACGAGGGTTCGTACTATGGCTACACCTTC,CASSYEGSYYGYTF
.,TRBJ2-6,TRBV5-4,.,TGTGCCAGCAGCCGTACAGTTAGCGGAGGCTCTGGGGCCAACGTCCTGACTTTC,CASSRTVSGGSGANVLTF
.,TRBJ1-2,TRBV27,once,TGTGCCAGCAGTTTATTGGGCGAGATGGGTAACTATGGCTACACCTTC,CASSLLGEMGNYGYTF
.,TRBJ2-6,TRBV6-5,.,TGTGCCAGCACCCGCTCTGGGGCCAACGTCCTGACTTTC,CASTRSGANVLTF
.,TRBJ1-5,TRBV25-1,once,TGTGCCAGCAGTGGAACCGCGGGGCACAATCAGCCCCAGCATTTT,CASSGTAGHNQPQHF
.,TRBJ2-7,TRBV9,.,TGTGCCAGCAGCGCAAACCGGGACATTGAGGAGCAGTACTTC,CASSANRDIEEQYF
.,TRBJ1-1,TRBV5-1,.,TGCGCCAGCAGTATCAGTATGAACACTGAAGCTTTCTTT,CASSISMNTEAFF
TRBD1,TRBJ1-5,TRBV7-9,.,TGTGCCAGCAGCGATACGACAGGGGGCGCTGAGAATCAGCCCCAGCATTTT,CASSDTTGGAENQPQHF
TRBD2,TRBJ2-1,TRBV4-3,.,TGCGCCAGCAGCCAAGTGACGGGAGGTGGGACCAATGAGCAGTTCTTC,CASSQVTGGGTNEQFF
TRBD2,TRBJ2-5,TRBV5-5,.,TGTGCCAGCAGCTTGGGTCCAGCGGGGATACAAGAGACCCAGTACTTC,CASSLGPAGIQETQYF
TRBD2,TRBJ2-1,TRBV30,.,TGTGCCTGGAGTGGACTAGCGGGATTCGTGGACAATGAGCAGTTCTTC,CAWSGLAGFVDNEQFF
.,TRBJ2-7,TRBV4-3,.,TGCGCCAGCAGCCAAGGACTCACGGGCGAGCAGTACTTC,CASSQGLTGEQYF
.,TRBJ2-5,TRBV9,few,TGTGCCAGCGGCCCGAGGGGGGGAGATCTGGGGACCCAGTACTTC,CASGPRGGDLGTQYF
.,TRBJ2-1,TRBV29-1,.,TGCAGCGTTGACCGGGAAGGGAAGCAGTTCTTC,CSVDREGKQFF
.,TRBJ1-2,TRBV29-1,.,TGCAGCGCTTCAGGGGAGGGGAACTATGGCTACACCTTC,CSASGEGNYGYTF
.,TRBJ1-2,TRBV9,few,TGTGCCAGCAGCCGCACAGCTACGAACTATGGCTACACCTTC,CASSRTATNYGYTF
TRBD1,TRBJ1-3,TRBV20-1,.,TGCAGTGCTAGAGATAGGGGGCTCATATATTTT,CSARDRGLIYF
.,TRBJ1-6,TRBV4-1,.,TGCGCCAGCAGCCAAGCAGTACCACGGGCAGGGTATAATTCACCCCTCCACTTT,CASSQAVPRAGYNSPLHF
TRBD1,TRBJ2-3,TRBV19,.,TGTGCCAGTAGTATTCACGGGACAGGGAATTCGCCAAGCACAGATACGCAGTATTTT,CASSIHGTGNSPSTDTQYF
TRBD2,TRBJ2-7,TRBV7-9,.,TGTGCCAGCAGCTTAGGGCTAGCGGCCCTCTCCTACGAGCAGTACTTC,CASSLGLAALSYEQYF
TRBD2,TRBJ2-7,TRBV28,few,TGTGCCAGCAGGCGGGGGAGCTACGAGCAGTACTTC,CASRRGSYEQYF
TRBD1,TRBJ2-2,TRBV7-2,.,TGTGCCAGCAGCTTGGACAGGGGGCGCACCGGGGAGCTGTTTTTT,CASSLDRGRTGELFF
.,TRBJ2-5,TRBV5-1,.,TGCGCCAGCAGCTTGCTAAGCCCCCAAGAGACCCAGTACTTC,CASSLLSPQETQYF
.,TRBJ2-7,TRBV5-6,.,TGTGCCAGCAGCTTGGCCTGGGGGGACTACGAGCAGTACTTC,CASSLAWGDYEQYF
.,TRBJ2-3,TRBV19,.,TGTGCCAGTAGTATCGCAGGGACAGATACGCAGTATTTT,CASSIAGTDTQYF
.,TRBJ1-1,TRBV5-1,.,TGCGCCAGCAGCTTGAGAGGGGGGGACACTGAAGCTTTCTTT,CASSLRGGDTEAFF
.,TRBJ1-3,TRBV15,.,TGTGCCACCAGCAGAGACCGTCTCTCTGGAAACACCATATATTTT,CATSRDRLSGNTIYF
.,TRBJ1-2,TRBV10-3,.,TGTGCCATCCCTCCTAAGCCGAACTATGGCTACACCTTC,CAIPPKPNYGYTF
TRBD2,TRBJ2-3,TRBV7-2,.,TGTGCCAGCAGCCAAGGGACTAGCGGCCATGGAGCGCAGTATTTT,CASSQGTSGHGAQYF
.,TRBJ1-1,TRBV11-1,.,TGTGCCAGCAGCCCTCTAAGAGGGCACATGAACACTGAAGCTTTCTTT,CASSPLRGHMNTEAFF
.,TRBJ1-2,TRBV5-1,.,TGCGCCAGCAGCTTGGTTGCCGAGGGCATGTATGGCTACACCTTC,CASSLVAEGMYGYTF